This T cell receptor (beta chain) is from a study of post-analysis software for immune sequencing data. Study-level background: Recorded subtypes: relapsing-remitting, secondary progressive, progressive-relapsing; some patients unannotated. Overall study results and limits: Among 5 or 6 TRBV segments more frequent in patients than controls were TRBV5-6, TRBV5-1 and TRBV20-1. Same-batch samples co-clustered strongly by F measure. The study found significantly lower normalized Chao1 diversity in multiple sclerosis patients than in controls.

Note on this clonotype: Its matching antigen is unknown.

Between the trimmed V and J ends, which lost 0 bases and 4 bases, there was a span of 12 bases. CDR3 length equals 15 residues. Germline CDR1 reads ENHRY; CDR2 reads SYGVKD. The authors incorporated unique molecular identifiers into the TCR beta cDNA libraries. TCRdb independently ran MiXCR on the PCR reads; one entry per CDR3 protein. The sample holds 600,000 to 700,000 distinct CDR3 sequences; approximately 59% are singletons and the top ten take roughly 12%. The sample comprised blood. The genes are TRBV10-3 and TRBJ1-1, with unresolved D. The clonotype originates from a girl aged 2 to 9 with multiple sclerosis. CDR3 sequence: CAISESLREFTEAFF. The CDR3 DNA reads TGTGCCATCAGTGAGTCTTTGCGGGAATTCACTGAAGCTTTCTTT.